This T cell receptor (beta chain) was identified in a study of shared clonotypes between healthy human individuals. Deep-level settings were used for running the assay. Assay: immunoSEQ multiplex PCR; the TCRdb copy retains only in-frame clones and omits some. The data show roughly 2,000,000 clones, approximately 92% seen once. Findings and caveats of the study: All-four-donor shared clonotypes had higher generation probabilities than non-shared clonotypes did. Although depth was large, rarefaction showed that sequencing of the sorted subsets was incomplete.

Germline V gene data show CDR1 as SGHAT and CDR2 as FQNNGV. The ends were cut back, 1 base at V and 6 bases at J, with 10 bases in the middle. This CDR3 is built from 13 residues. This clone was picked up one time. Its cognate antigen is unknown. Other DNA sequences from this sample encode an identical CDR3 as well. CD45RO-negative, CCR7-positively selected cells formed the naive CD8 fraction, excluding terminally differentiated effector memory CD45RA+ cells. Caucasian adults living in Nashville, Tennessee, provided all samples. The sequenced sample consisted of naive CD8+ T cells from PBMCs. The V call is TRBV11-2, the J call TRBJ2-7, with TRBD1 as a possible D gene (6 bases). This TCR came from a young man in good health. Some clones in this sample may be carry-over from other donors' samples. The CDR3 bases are TGTGCCAGCAGCTTAGTTACAGGGAGCGAGCAGTACTTC. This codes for CASSLVTGSEQYF.